This TCR beta chain was profiled in a study of multiple sclerosis patients with progressive multifocal leukoencephalopathy. Study observations and caveats: Most PML patients had lower entropy, suggesting less diverse TRB repertoires.

V lost 0 bases to trimming and J lost 0 bases, with 16 bases between them. Germline assignment: CDR1 SGHKS and CDR2 YYEKEE (reference sequence). This CDR3 spans 17 amino acids. Regarding time point: less than 15 months of natalizumab therapy. Longitudinal control samples came from natalizumab-treated multiple sclerosis patients without PML. All PML patients were female, and all patients had earlier interferon beta. T1 and T2 blood were collected at 6 and 12 months of natalizumab. In regard to this clone: Its antigen is not known.

The data were produced by immunoSEQ multiplex PCR, yet TCRdb's version contains in-frame clones alone and is incomplete. The sample has more than 20,000 clones; under 95% are singletons. This receptor was identified in a young man with multiple sclerosis. The material sequenced was PBMCs, taken from a patient treated with natalizumab. The J gene is TRBJ2-7, the V gene TRBV5-5; possible D gene TRBD2, 6 bases. CDR3 residues: CASSLGGWGRSSYEQYV. DNA of the CDR3: TGTGCCAGCAGCTTGGGGGGCTGGGGGAGGAGCTCCTACGAGCAGTACGTC.